Presented here are 22 T cell receptor beta chains from one specimen sequenced in a study of vaccination effects on CD4 cells after COVID-19. Pools of viral peptides were used by the ViraFEST assay to expand antigen-specific CD4+ T cells ahead of sequencing. An approximately ten-day culture period preceded the isolation of CD4+ T cells. Absence of prior SARS-CoV-2 infection characterized the vaccine recipients, who showed negative nucleocapsid antibodies. Clones were read by immunoSEQ multiplex PCR, and TCRdb kept only the in-frame ones, dropping some. The sample records 35,000 to 50,000 clones, 70% to 85% being singletons. Their antigens remain unidentified. The input for sequencing was CD4+ T cells from PBMCs cultured with HCoV-NL63 spike peptides, taken before COVID-19 vaccination. The receptors were gathered from a human donor who received a COVID-19 vaccine.

The genes are TRBV7-8 and TRBJ1-4; TRBD1 matches 10 bases. The CDR3 has 15 residues. Germline-derived CDR1 and CDR2 are SGHVS and FQNEAQ. V was pared by 5 bases and J by 3 bases, with 3 bases of the junction left unmatched. CDR3 DNA: TGTGCCAGCAGCCAGGACAGGGGGGCTAATGAAAAACTGTTTTTT. Protein sequence: CASSQDRGANEKLFF.

The J gene is TRBJ1-1, the V gene TRBV2; 8 bases are a match to TRBD1. This CDR3 is 15 amino acids long. Germline trimming cut 6 bases from V and 4 bases from J; bases unmatched to any gene: 10. In germline, CDR1 is SNHLY, CDR2 FYNNEI. CDR3 nucleotide sequence: TGTGCCAGCAGCATGGACAGGGTTTATCTCACTGAAGCTTTCTTT. Translation gives CASSMDRVYLTEAFF.

This clone has only one observation. The J gene is TRBJ1-1, the V gene TRBV5-6; D gene uncertain. The CDR3 runs 14 residues. The V gene's germline CDR1 is SGHDT and CDR2 YYEEEE. V lost 4 bases, J lost 0 bases, and 10 bases lay in between. Here the CDR3 reads CASSRQRMNTEAFF. For the CDR3, the DNA is TGTGCCAGCAGCCGCCAGAGGATGAACACTGAAGCTTTCTTT.

The chain recombines TRBV7-2 with TRBJ1-6, with D perhaps TRBD1 (5 bases). Germline-derived CDR1 and CDR2 are SGHTA and FQGNSA. This CDR3 is built from 16 residues. Trimming removed 0 bases from V and 7 bases from J, with 13 bases in between. The CDR3 DNA reads TGTGCCAGCAGCTTAGCCCAGGGTGTTCGGAATTCACCCCTCCACTTT. Amino acids: CASSLAQGVRNSPLHF.

V is TRBV5-1 and J is TRBJ2-5; D remains ambiguous. The ends were cut back, 4 bases at V and 3 bases at J, with 13 bases in the middle. Germline V CDR1 and CDR2: SGHRS, YFSETQ. The CDR3 is made up of 14 amino acids. CDR3 residues: CASSPLSAEETQYF. The DNA of the CDR3 is TGCGCCAGCAGCCCCTTGTCGGCAGAAGAGACCCAGTACTTC.

The rearrangement links TRBV9 to TRBJ2-1; D is unresolved. This CDR3 has 17 residues. Per germline, CDR1 SGDLS and CDR2 YYNGEE. Trimming left V 0 bases short and J 0 bases short, with 13 bases between. CDR3 sequence: CASSVAWWKSSYNEQFF. CDR3 DNA: TGTGCCAGCAGCGTAGCTTGGTGGAAAAGCTCCTACAATGAGCAGTTCTTC.

This chain links TRBV9 with TRBJ1-2; D is unresolved. Trimming removed 3 bases from V and 5 bases from J, with 14 bases in between. There are 14 residues in the CDR3. Germline V gene data show CDR1 as SGDLS and CDR2 as YYNGEE. The CDR3 region is CASSAFVGRYGYTF. The CDR3 region has the DNA TGTGCCAGCAGCGCCTTCGTTGGTCGATATGGCTACACCTTC.

In its sample, this clone is large. This rearrangement joins TRBV7-2 to TRBJ2-3; D gene ambiguous. The CDR3 loop spans 14 amino acids. Germline V gene sequence: CDR1 SGHTA, CDR2 FQGNSA. Trimming took 7 bases from V and 0 from J, leaving 11 bases between them. In DNA, the CDR3 is TGTGCCAGCACCGTTTACTCCAGCACAGATACGCAGTATTTT. Translating it yields CASTVYSSTDTQYF.

This chain connects TRBV28 to TRBJ2-7, with TRBD1 as a possible D gene (6 bases). The V gene lost 4 bases and the J gene lost 4 bases, with 11 bases spanning the gap. The CDR3 extends over 13 amino acids. Germline V gene data show CDR1 as MDHEN and CDR2 as SYDVKM. The CDR3 coding sequence is TGTGCCAGCAGTTCTTACAGGGTATACGAGCAGTACGTC. It codes for CASSSYRVYEQYV.

This chain connects TRBV30 to TRBJ2-4; D may be TRBD1 (5 bases). The CDR3 extends over 16 amino acids. CDR1 and CDR2 (germline): GTSNPN, SVGIG (reference sequence). V lost 3 bases and J lost 0, with 15 bases in between. The CDR3 protein is CAWRAGHSLAKNIQYF. The CDR3 nucleotides read TGTGCCTGGAGGGCAGGACACTCCCTAGCCAAAAACATTCAGTACTTC. Full variable domain (remainder filled in from reference TRBV30 and TRBJ2-4): SQTIHQWPATLVQPVGSPLSLECTVEGTSNPNLYWYRQAAGRGLQLLFYSVGIGQISSEVPQNLSASRPQDRQFILSSKKLLLSDSGFYLCAWRAGHSLAKNIQYFGAGTRLSVL.

The V call is TRBV3-1 (or the pseudogene TRBV3-2), the J call TRBJ1-3, with D uncertain. This CDR3 is 17 amino acids long. The germline V and J ends were trimmed by 0 bases and 0 bases, with 12 bases remaining between them. Per germline, CDR1 LGHDT and CDR2 YNNKEL (reference sequence). DNA of the CDR3: TGTGCCAGCAGCCAAGAAAGGTACGGCTACTCTGGAAACACCATATATTTT. Translating gives CASSQERYGYSGNTIYF.

The V gene is TRBV10-3, the J gene TRBJ2-1; no clear D. The V end was cut by 1 base, the J end by 8 bases, with 6 bases between. Per the germline V gene, CDR1 is ENHRY and CDR2 is SYGVKD. The CDR3 has 12 amino acids. CDR3 sequence: CAISELEDEQFF. In nucleotides, the CDR3 is TGTGCCATCAGTGAGTTAGAGGATGAGCAGTTCTTC.

The V gene is TRBV18, the J gene TRBJ2-1, with D maybe TRBD2 (6 bases). The CDR3 extends over 13 amino acids. Per the germline V gene, CDR1 is KGHSH and CDR2 is LQKENI. With 5 bases removed from V and 5 bases from J, the gap between germline ends came to 10 bases. The CDR3: CASSRVADNEQFF. CDR3 in DNA: TGTGCCAGCTCAAGGGTAGCGGACAATGAGCAGTTCTTC.

The rearrangement joins TRBV18 to TRBJ1-5; D ambiguous. The length of the CDR3 is 17 residues. The V end was cut by 1 base, the J end by 7 bases, with 20 bases between. Germline CDR1 is KGHSH and CDR2 is LQKENI. The chain's CDR3 is CASSPRRPEGSEQPQHF. CDR3 DNA: TGTGCCAGCTCACCACGCCGGCCAGAAGGATCAGAGCAGCCCCAGCATTTT.

The V call is TRBV24-1, the J call TRBJ2-1; 10 bases align to TRBD1. CDR1 and CDR2 from the germline V gene are KGHDR and SFDVKD. There are 16 residues in the CDR3. V was clipped by 5 bases and J by 4 bases; unmatched bases: 7. The CDR3 sequence is CATSGGQGNRYNEQFF. The CDR3 nucleotides read TGTGCCACCAGTGGGGGACAGGGGAATAGATACAATGAGCAGTTCTTC.

The rearrangement joins TRBV5-1 to TRBJ2-2; no reliable D call. V was pared by 2 bases and J by 2 bases, with 7 bases between. This CDR3 has 14 amino acids. Germline CDR1 and CDR2: SGHRS and YFSETQ. The chain's CDR3 is CASSFIVNTGELFF. For the CDR3, the DNA is TGCGCCAGCAGCTTTATAGTCAACACCGGGGAGCTGTTTTTT.

The genes are TRBV19 and TRBJ2-7; TRBD1 is a possible D gene (5 bases). Trimming cost V 7 bases and J 5 bases, with 12 bases left between them. This CDR3 has 12 amino acids. Germline V CDR1 and CDR2: LNHDA, SQIVND (reference sequence). Written as DNA, the CDR3 is TGTGCCAGTAATACAGGTACGCACGAGCAGTACGTC. This translates into CASNTGTHEQYV.

The CDR3 DNA sequence: TGTGCCAGCAGCTTTGGACAGGGGAACCAGTACTTC. This translates into CASSFGQGNQYF. This chain links TRBV7-8 with TRBJ2-5, with 9 bases aligning to TRBD1. J lost 10 bases, V lost 3 bases, and 3 bases had no gene match. This CDR3 has 12 residues. The germline V gene encodes CDR1 SGHVS and CDR2 FQNEAQ.

The chain carries TRBV30 and TRBJ2-3; perhaps TRBD2 as D (6 bases). The V end was cut by 0 bases, the J end by 3 bases, with 10 bases between. Germline loops: CDR1 GTSNPN, CDR2 SVGIG (reference sequence). This CDR3 has 14 amino acids. CDR3 in amino acids: CAWSVGGNTDTQYF. The CDR3, as DNA: TGTGCCTGGAGTGTCGGGGGAAATACAGATACGCAGTATTTT.

This clone is a singleton in its sample. The chain links TRBV3-1 (or the pseudogene TRBV3-2) to TRBJ1-1; possible D gene TRBD1, 6 bases. The germline CDR1 and CDR2 sequences are LGHDT and YNNKEL (reference sequence). The CDR3 covers 13 residues. With 10 bases removed from V and 1 base from J, the gap between germline ends came to 13 bases. The CDR3: CATWGAGNTEAFF. The CDR3 DNA is TGTGCCACCTGGGGGGCGGGGAACACTGAAGCTTTCTTT.

This clone was recorded only once. The genes are TRBV2 and TRBJ2-7, with D unclear. The CDR3 sequence is 12 residues long. The V and J ends lost 6 bases and 0 bases respectively, with 6 bases between them. The germline gives CDR1 SNHLY, CDR2 FYNNEI. The CDR3 sequence is CASSPSSYEQYV. In nucleotides, the CDR3 is TGTGCCAGCAGCCCAAGCTCCTACGAGCAGTACGTC.

The V and J genes are TRBV6-5 and TRBJ2-2; TRBD1 matches at 8 bases. Germline V lookup: CDR1 MNHEY, CDR2 SVGAGI. This CDR3 is built from 15 residues. The trim removed 5 bases at V and 3 bases at J, leaving 5 bases unmatched. Written as DNA, the CDR3 is TGTGCCAGCAGTCGACAGGGGCCGGACACCGGGGAGCTGTTTTTT. Translating it yields CASSRQGPDTGELFF.